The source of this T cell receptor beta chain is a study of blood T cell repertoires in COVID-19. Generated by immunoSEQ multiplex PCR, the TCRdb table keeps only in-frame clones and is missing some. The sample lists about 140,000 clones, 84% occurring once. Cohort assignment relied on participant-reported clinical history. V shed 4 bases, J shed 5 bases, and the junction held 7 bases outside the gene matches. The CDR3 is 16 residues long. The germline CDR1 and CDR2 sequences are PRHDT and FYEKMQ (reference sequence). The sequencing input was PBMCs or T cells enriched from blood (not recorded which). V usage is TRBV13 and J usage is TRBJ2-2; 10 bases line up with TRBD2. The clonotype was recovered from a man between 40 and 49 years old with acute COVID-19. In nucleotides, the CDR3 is TGTGCCAGCAGCTCCAGAGCGGGAGGGGGGACCGGGGAGCTGTTTTTT. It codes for CASSSRAGGGTGELFF.